This record concerns one T cell receptor beta chain sequence. Its antigen is unknown. It has no much larger one-base neighbor in the sample; base qualities were not kept. The cohort comprised more than 550 healthy bone marrow donors. All cohort members were sampled while nominally healthy, although unrecorded immune exposures were likely present. The donor tested CMV seronegative and was one of the 352 seronegative cohort members. Every donor gave a peripheral blood sample, and the peripheral blood mononuclear cells from that sample were used for TCR beta sequencing. Genomic DNA extraction from the blood cell samples was performed with the Qiagen DNeasy Blood Extraction Kit. These data originate in a study of cytomegalovirus exposure and HLA in healthy donors (dated by TCRdb to 2015 to 2018). Some background on the complete study: According to an earlier analysis of 587 of the donors, 150 million to 200 million T cells yielded roughly 100 million unique TCR beta sequences and roughly 280 Gb of sequence data. In an earlier analysis of roughly 580 of the donors, high-throughput TCR beta sequencing was used to judge whether each TCR beta V gene segment behaved as functional or pseudogenic. To predict cytomegalovirus infection status, the study brought together high-throughput TCR immunosequencing, statistical association of individual TCRs with disease status, and machine learning. A later analysis re-examined previously published TCR beta repertoires from about 700 donors and added high-resolution HLA genotyping to investigate patterns of TCR occurrence. A handful of DR-DQ haplotypes were handled as single units for association and clustering because linkage in the cohort was strong. The aim of the study was to test whether cataloging public T cell receptors could identify signatures of past pathogen exposure. Across about 370 genotyped donors of the cohort, an average of about 220,000 unique TCR beta nucleotide sequences per donor were sequenced, and approximately 17% of those sequences were non-productive. The study profiled the T cell repertoires of about 640 subjects by immunosequencing and related them to cytomegalovirus serostatus. Along with the roughly 670-subject first cohort, a separate validation cohort of over 90 different subjects was used. About 320 gigabases of sequencing data and approximately 85 million unique TCR sequences were included in an early release covering around 600 HLA-typed donors. The genetic ancestry cluster associated with self-reported Caucasian donors included about four fifths of the 350 to 500 genotyped donors. Alongside the repertoire data, information on donor age, sex, ethnicity and CMV serostatus was compiled. All discovery cohort repertoires had been generated using a single sequencing platform. The number of typed donors differed by locus: about 620-640 for A, B, C, DRB1 and DQB1; 522 for DQA1; about 600 for DPA1; and some 470 for DPB1. The later analysis used no new phenotypic data to find candidate immune exposures, relying instead on TCR beta sequences and their occurrence across donors. HLA typing included class I and class II loci at four-digit resolution. A later genetic analysis used genome-wide SNP genotypes for about 65% of the 666 donors, treating that subset as a discovery cohort. Broad study findings and their caveats: A further reported finding was that TCR beta sequences accurately predicted the HLA-A and HLA-B alleles for most subjects in the first cohort. A later genetic analysis reported fewer N-insertions in productive TCRs among donors in an Asian-associated ancestry cluster than the roughly 700-donor mean. A total of about 180 TCR beta chains were listed by the study as associated with cytomegalovirus. Because counts were too low, about 18 rarely observed V segments, including chromosome 9 orphons, were left out of the earlier analysis of 587 of the donors. Roughly uniform sequencing depth across donors was assumed in presence/absence analyses, although this assumption may not hold. Because some donors lacked HLA typing at each locus, the association tests relied only on the typed subset. The classifier was reported to diagnose cytomegalovirus status with high specificity and sensitivity in both the original cohort and the validation cohort. In vitro tests confirmed that a few of the cytomegalovirus-associated TCR beta chains recognize cytomegalovirus antigens. In a later analysis, HLA-associated TCR beta chains were found to be more clonally expanded and to have lower generation probabilities than equally common non-associated chains. Immune exposure information for the cohort was limited to CMV serostatus. Most TCR sequences were seen in very few donors, while some public TCRs were found in many individuals. According to a later analysis, parvovirus B19, influenza, CMV and Epstein-Barr virus appeared linked to several top co-occurrence clusters. Specific HLA alleles were associated with 15,000 to 20,000 TCR beta sequences at a false discovery rate of 0.05 in a later analysis. A later analysis found that TCR association rates varied across HLA loci, with DRB1 alleles showing the most associated TCRs and HLA-C alleles the fewest. According to a later analysis, most CMV-associated TCR beta chains appeared to be HLA-restricted, and the HLA associations seemed to be driven largely by CMV exposure. The 87-base-pair reads could not distinguish some IMGT-functional V segments, including TRBV6-2 and TRBV6-3, so those segments were excluded. Correlated functional status among segregating V segments might be attributable to linkage disequilibrium, but an unknown experimental factor could not be ruled out. Only TCR beta chains were sequenced in this cohort, and the absence of alpha or paired-chain data limited detectable features. Assigning TCR associations to individual alleles was difficult when HLA alleles, especially DR and DQ, strongly co-occurred. An association between a missense DCLRE1C variant and V-gene and J-gene trimming of TCR beta chains was found in a later genetic analysis and replicated in an independent cohort. In an earlier analysis of about 550 of the donors, most TCR beta V segments were observed in productive rearrangements about 87% or about 30% of the time, broadly matching IMGT annotations. A cluster of highly shared sequence variants was judged likely to be a technical artifact of the sequencing pipeline. The authors suggested that the approach could potentially be extended to other disease states and immunological phenotypes.

The library came from the immunoSEQ multiplex PCR assay. A mixture of 60 forward primers for TCR Vbeta segments and 13 reverse primers for TCR Jbeta segments was used in the multiplex PCR. The CDR3 region of rearranged TCR beta genes was amplified from genomic DNA by a multiplex PCR assay. The Illumina HiSeq System was used to sequence the amplified TCR beta libraries as 87-base-pair reads. The paper's data handling went like this. In a later analysis, roughly 80 million unique TCR beta chains were counted across the roughly 670 repertoires, and roughly 11 million of these chains were shared by at least two donors. Raw reads were error-corrected and collapsed into unique sequences with a nearest-neighbor algorithm that merged closely related sequences to remove PCR and sequencing errors. V, D and J gene segments were assigned by aligning CDR3 sequences to IMGT reference sequences. For a sequence to be retained, a match of at least six nucleotides to both a V gene segment and a J gene segment was required. A rearrangement was called productive if the CDR3 had no stop codons and remained in frame with V and J, and every other rearrangement was called non-productive. CDR3 was defined according to IMGT convention as the region running from the second conserved V-encoded cysteine to the conserved J-encoded phenylalanine. In an earlier analysis of more than 550 of the donors, sequences lacking an unambiguous match to a single V gene segment were excluded. An earlier analysis of fewer than 750 of the donors classified V segments as functional when productive rearrangements were above 56.7% and as segregating when the standard deviation between donors was above 5%. A statistical classification framework was developed to diagnose cytomegalovirus status using the catalog of TCR beta chain sequences. In a later analysis, V and J genes were assigned by comparing TCR nucleotide sequences against IMGT/GENE-DB human TR gene sequences. The TCRdist pipeline was used in a later analysis to assign CDR3 sequences and most-parsimonious VDJ recombination scenarios. A later analysis defined each TCR beta chain by its CDR3 amino acid sequence plus V-gene family, and excluded reads lacking a unique V-gene family. To address suspected cross-contamination and a sequencing artifact, a later analysis removed 450 to 700 highly shared, low-generation-probability nucleotide sequences. For each public chain, a later analysis derived a clonal expansion index from normalized ranks of inferred template counts within each repertoire. A later analysis computed generation probabilities with a VDJ recombination model fitted to out-of-frame rearrangements, and checked the results against IGoR. In a later analysis, TCR-TCR, TCR-HLA and TCR-CMV co-occurrence was scored with hypergeometric tests, and a repertoire-size bias correction was applied to TCR pairs. A later analysis estimated false discovery rates by permuting HLA or CMV assignments 20 times. A later analysis grouped co-occurring TCRs with DBSCAN, adding TCRdist sequence similarity when clustering within HLA-allele-positive subsets. For co-occurrence clustering, repertoires with fewer than 30,000 or more than 120,000 public chains were excluded, along with a handful of repertoires with anomalous nucleotide sharing. In its TCRdb copy, this immuneACCESS table keeps in-frame sequences only and misses some clones. Where compared with another copy, unresolved V genes explain less than half of these, and the others have no known cause. The DNA was the basis for D and trimming; V, J and clone size are from that table. The sample table shows about 110,000 clones, and around 72% are seen once. Roughly 1.9% of the sample goes to the ten largest clones.

The germline V gene gives CDR1 as MDHEN and CDR2 as SYDVKM. A distance of 16 bases separates the germline ends of V and J, which lose 8 bases and 3 bases respectively. From the cysteine through the phenylalanine, the CDR3 covers 14 amino acids. The only DNA kept is the CDR3, 42 bases in frame from the first base. The chain is made from TRBV28 and TRBJ1-2; TRBD1 is possibly the D segment (5 matching bases). Input material: PBMCs. The sequence came from a man aged 30 to 39 in good health and CMV-seronegative. The encoded CDR3 is CASRRAGNDYGYTF. The base sequence is TGTGCCAGCCGGAGGGCAGGGAACGACTATGGCTACACCTTC.